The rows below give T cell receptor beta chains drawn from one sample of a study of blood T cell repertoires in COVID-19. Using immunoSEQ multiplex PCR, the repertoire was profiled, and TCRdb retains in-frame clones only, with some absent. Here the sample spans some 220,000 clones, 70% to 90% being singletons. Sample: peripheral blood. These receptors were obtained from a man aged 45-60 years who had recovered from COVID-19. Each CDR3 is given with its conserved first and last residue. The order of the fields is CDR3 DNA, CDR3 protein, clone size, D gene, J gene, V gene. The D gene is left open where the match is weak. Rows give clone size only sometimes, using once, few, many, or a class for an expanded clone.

CDR3 DNA: TGTGCCAGCAGTGACTTTGTTGATAGCGGGAGGCAGTCCTACGAGCAGTACTTC; CDR3 protein: CASSDFVDSGRQSYEQYF; clone size: -; D gene: TRBD2; J gene: TRBJ2-7; V gene: TRBV6-4
CDR3 DNA: TGTGCCAGCAGCCGAAACGGGGGAGCAACTAATGAAAAACTGTTTTTT; CDR3 protein: CASSRNGGATNEKLFF; clone size: -; D gene: -; J gene: TRBJ1-4; V gene: TRBV3-1/TRBV3-2
CDR3 DNA: TGTGCCAGCAGTCCCCTTAGCGGGAGTAGGTCCACAGATACGCAGTATTTT; CDR3 protein: CASSPLSGSRSTDTQYF; clone size: -; D gene: TRBD2; J gene: TRBJ2-3; V gene: TRBV6-6
CDR3 DNA: TGTGCCAGTAGTCCATGGACAGTTTTGACCGGGGAGCTGTTTTTT; CDR3 protein: CASSPWTVLTGELFF; clone size: -; D gene: -; J gene: TRBJ2-2; V gene: TRBV19
CDR3 DNA: TGTGCCAGCAGCGCGCGGACAGGAACCGGGGAGCTGTTTTTT; CDR3 protein: CASSARTGTGELFF; clone size: -; D gene: TRBD1; J gene: TRBJ2-2; V gene: TRBV9
CDR3 DNA: TGTGCCTGGAGTGTAACAGGGTTTAGTTCACCCCTCCACTTT; CDR3 protein: CAWSVTGFSSPLHF; clone size: -; D gene: -; J gene: TRBJ1-6; V gene: TRBV30
CDR3 DNA: TGCGCCAGCAGCTTGGACCCCGGGACAGCGAACACTGAAGCTTTCTTT; CDR3 protein: CASSLDPGTANTEAFF; clone size: -; D gene: TRBD1; J gene: TRBJ1-1; V gene: TRBV5-1
CDR3 DNA: TGTGCCAGCAGCTTAGAGGGGCAGCCCCAGCATTTT; CDR3 protein: CASSLEGQPQHF; clone size: few; D gene: -; J gene: TRBJ1-5; V gene: TRBV7-8
CDR3 DNA: TGTGCCAGCAGTTTATGGGGCACAGGATATAGAGCTTTCTTT; CDR3 protein: CASSLWGTGYRAFF; clone size: -; D gene: -; J gene: TRBJ1-1; V gene: TRBV28
CDR3 DNA: TGTGCCAGTAGTATAAGCCCCCCCGGACAGGGAAGATCTCAGCCCCAGCATTTT; CDR3 protein: CASSISPPGQGRSQPQHF; clone size: -; D gene: TRBD1; J gene: TRBJ1-5; V gene: TRBV19
CDR3 DNA: TGCGCCAGCAGCCAAGGGTTGCTCCAGGAGACCCAGTACTTC; CDR3 protein: CASSQGLLQETQYF; clone size: -; D gene: -; J gene: TRBJ2-5; V gene: TRBV4-1
CDR3 DNA: TGCGCCAGCAGCTTAACTCCCGAAGCCGACAGGGTTGGGGAAAAACTGTTTTTT; CDR3 protein: CASSLTPEADRVGEKLFF; clone size: -; D gene: TRBD1; J gene: TRBJ1-4; V gene: TRBV5-1
CDR3 DNA: TGTGCCAGCAGTTCGTCTGGGACAGGTGAACTCTACGAGCAGTACTTC; CDR3 protein: CASSSSGTGELYEQYF; clone size: -; D gene: TRBD1; J gene: TRBJ2-7; V gene: TRBV28
CDR3 DNA: TGTGCCAGTAACCACCTCCGGGCTAGCGGGGTCTCTGGGGCCAACGTCCTGACTTTC; CDR3 protein: CASNHLRASGVSGANVLTF; clone size: -; D gene: TRBD2; J gene: TRBJ2-6; V gene: TRBV19